This TCR beta chain was sequenced for a study of T-cell reconstitution after alpha-beta-depleted transplantation in children. Unique molecular identifiers featured in how the TCRbeta library was prepared. TCRdb used MiXCR to reprocess the PCR reads, holding one entry per CDR3 protein. The sample holds about 980,000 distinct CDR3 sequences; around 30% are singletons and the top ten take 28%. This clonotype has just a few counts. Its cognate antigen is unknown. Overall study results and limits: T-cell counts and diversity at one year post-transplant came mainly from newly produced T cells.

The CDR3 is made up of 14 amino acids. Trimming left V 2 bases short and J 4 bases short, with 10 bases between. CDR1 is MNHEY and CDR2 is SVGAGI in the germline V gene. This clonotype originated in a boy under two years old who had a stem cell transplant for SCID, so the T cells may come from the graft donor. This specimen was PBMCs, mostly from graft donor cells, taken 360 days after TCRalphabeta/CD19-depleted stem cell transplant. The genes are TRBV6-5 and TRBJ2-3, with D tentatively TRBD1 (6 bases). The CDR3 reads CASSYDPGADTQYF. The CDR3 region has the DNA TGTGCCAGCAGTTACGACCCAGGGGCAGATACGCAGTATTTT.